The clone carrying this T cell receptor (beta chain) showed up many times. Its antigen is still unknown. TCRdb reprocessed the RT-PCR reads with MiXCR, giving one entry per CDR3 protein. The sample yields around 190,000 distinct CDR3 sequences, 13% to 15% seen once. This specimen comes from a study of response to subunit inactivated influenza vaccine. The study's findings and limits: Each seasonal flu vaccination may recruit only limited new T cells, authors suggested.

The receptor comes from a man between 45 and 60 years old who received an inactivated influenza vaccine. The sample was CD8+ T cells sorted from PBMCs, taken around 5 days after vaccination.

The CDR3 reads CSVLSDSSYNEQFF. CDR3 DNA sequence: TGCAGCGTCCTTAGCGATAGCTCCTACAATGAGCAGTTCTTC. This chain uses TRBV29-1 with TRBJ2-1; D is perhaps TRBD2 (5 bases). The V gene lost 6 bases and the J gene lost 0 bases, with 12 bases spanning the gap. The CDR3 loop spans 14 amino acids. Germline loops: CDR1 SQVTM, CDR2 ANQGSEA.